These T cell receptor beta chains were read from a single sample in a study of CD8 T cells in Susac syndrome. TCRdb redid the calling of the immunoSEQ multiplex PCR reads with MiXCR, one entry per CDR3 protein. The sample holds 150,000 to 200,000 distinct CDR3 sequences, around 90% seen once. The sequenced sample consisted of CD4+ T cells from PBMCs. The receptors come from a human donor in good health. The CDR3 runs from the conserved cysteine through the conserved F or W.

V,J,CDR3
TRBV7-2,TRBJ1-1,CASVSKYGTEAFF
TRBV6-4,TRBJ1-2,CASSDADRPYGYTF
TRBV29-1,TRBJ2-3,CSVADWGQGPTPDTQYF
TRBV6-6,TRBJ2-7,CASTLSGQGDEQYF
TRBV20-1,TRBJ2-5,CSAPYRETQYF
TRBV19,TRBJ1-1,CASIKAMNTEAFF
TRBV2,TRBJ2-7,CASSEARLAGYEQYF
TRBV20-1,TRBJ2-4,CSARDPHPKVIQYF
TRBV7-2,TRBJ2-7,CASSYGPDRSYEQYF
TRBV29-1,TRBJ2-1,CSVQGGLEQFF
TRBV20-1,TRBJ2-3,CSARADRGGDTQYF
TRBV5-1,TRBJ1-4,CASSSGTGREKLFF
TRBV15,TRBJ1-5,CATSRDRNSARVSNQPQHF
TRBV6-1,TRBJ2-2,CASSEVGMRGGELFF
TRBV7-2,TRBJ1-4,CASSPTGLNEKLFF
TRBV20-1,TRBJ2-5,CSARDGETQYF
TRBV3-1,TRBJ2-1,CASSQVGGGNNEQFF
TRBV27,TRBJ2-1,CASRHRTSSGNEQFF
TRBV6-2/TRBV6-3,TRBJ1-5,CAARGVNNQPQHF
TRBV5-1,TRBJ1-1,CASSLGGGTGTEAFF
TRBV3-1,TRBJ2-7,CASSEGTTQISYEQYF
TRBV6-1,TRBJ1-2,CASSRMDGYTF
TRBV6-1,TRBJ2-3,CASSEAVGGTDTQYF
TRBV15,TRBJ2-7,CATSRDPGQRAYEQYF
TRBV29-1,TRBJ2-7,CSVSGGTIRSYEQYF
TRBV29-1,TRBJ2-1,CSVSKGVALYNEQFF
TRBV11-2,TRBJ1-1,CASSLRVEASRAFF
TRBV7-7,TRBJ2-2,CASSPTRLNTGELFF
TRBV9,TRBJ2-6,CASSERGSGANVLTF
TRBV5-1,TRBJ2-7,CASSFGLAGASYEQYF
TRBV18,TRBJ2-5,CASSPFGLADRTQYF
TRBV29-1,TRBJ2-3,CSVSMGGAGTDTQYF
TRBV4-2,TRBJ2-1,CASSPLAGAEHNEQFF
TRBV7-3,TRBJ2-1,CASSLRDSNEQFF
TRBV3-1,TRBJ1-6,CASSQGGPYNSPLHF
TRBV4-1,TRBJ2-3,CASSQLSGTSGRPTDTQYF
TRBV19,TRBJ1-4,CASSIWTDTNEKLFF
TRBV25-1,TRBJ1-1,CASRPNGRNTEAFF
TRBV6-1,TRBJ2-2,CASSEARGGSGTGELFF
TRBV7-2,TRBJ1-5,CASSATENGNQPQHF
TRBV7-2,TRBJ2-4,CASSRDRNIQYF
TRBV6-1,TRBJ2-3,CASSAREDTQYF
TRBV24-1,TRBJ2-5,CATSDTGTGRETQHF
TRBV19,TRBJ2-2,CASSLQAGAGELFF
TRBV29-1,TRBJ2-7,CSVDRQGSYEQYF
TRBV4-1,TRBJ2-1,CASSLLSGRPSSYNEQFF
TRBV29-1,TRBJ1-6,CSVATGQNSPLHF
TRBV6-1,TRBJ2-1,CASSEASGSYNEQFF
TRBV12-5,TRBJ2-1,CASGSGTGPYNEQFF
TRBV5-6,TRBJ2-1,CASSYRTSGRNEQFF
TRBV27,TRBJ1-4,CASGDWGAANEKLFF
TRBV13,TRBJ2-4,CASSWGLAGAKNIQYF
TRBV6-1,TRBJ1-1,CASSPRPDGPNTEAFF
TRBV19,TRBJ1-2,CASRKGQGASFNYGYTF